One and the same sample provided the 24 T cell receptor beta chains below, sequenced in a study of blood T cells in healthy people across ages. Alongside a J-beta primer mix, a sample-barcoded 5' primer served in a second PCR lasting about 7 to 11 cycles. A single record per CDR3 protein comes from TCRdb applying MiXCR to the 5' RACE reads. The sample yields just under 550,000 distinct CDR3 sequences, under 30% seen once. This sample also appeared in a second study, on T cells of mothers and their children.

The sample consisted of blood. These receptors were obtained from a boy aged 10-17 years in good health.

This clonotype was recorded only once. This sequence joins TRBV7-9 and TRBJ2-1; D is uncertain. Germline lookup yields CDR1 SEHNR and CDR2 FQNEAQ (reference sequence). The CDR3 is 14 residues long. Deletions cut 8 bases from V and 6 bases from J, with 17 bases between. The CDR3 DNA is TGTGCCAGCGCTATAATAGGTGGGCTCAATGAGCAGTTCTTC. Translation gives CASAIIGGLNEQFF.

CDR3 DNA: TGTGCCAGTAGTATAGGGCACCTCTACGAGCAGTACTTC. It is translated as CASSIGHLYEQYF. The J gene is TRBJ2-7, the V gene TRBV19; no firm D call. V lost 1 base to trimming and J lost 3 bases, with 7 bases between them. CDR3 size: 13 residues. The germline CDR1 and CDR2 sequences are LNHDA and SQIVND (reference sequence). The full variable domain, its missing parts supplied by reference TRBV19 and TRBJ2-7, is DGGITQSPKYLFRKEGQNVTLSCEQNLNHDAMYWYRQDPGQGLRLIYYSQIVNDFQKGDIAEGYSVSREKKESFPLTVTSAQKNPTAFYLCASSIGHLYEQYFGPGTRLTVT.

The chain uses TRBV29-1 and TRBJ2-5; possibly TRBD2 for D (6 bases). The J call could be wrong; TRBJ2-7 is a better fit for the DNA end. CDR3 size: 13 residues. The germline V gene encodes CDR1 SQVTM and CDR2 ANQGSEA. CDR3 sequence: CSVEAEGPGEQYF. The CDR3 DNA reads TGCAGCGTTGAAGCGGAGGGGCCTGGCGAGCAGTACTTC.

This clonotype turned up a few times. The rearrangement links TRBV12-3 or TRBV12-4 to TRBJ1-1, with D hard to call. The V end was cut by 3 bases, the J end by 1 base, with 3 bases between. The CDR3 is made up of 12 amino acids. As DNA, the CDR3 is TGTGCCAGCAGTTTTGCGAACACTGAAGCTTTCTTT. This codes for CASSFANTEAFF.

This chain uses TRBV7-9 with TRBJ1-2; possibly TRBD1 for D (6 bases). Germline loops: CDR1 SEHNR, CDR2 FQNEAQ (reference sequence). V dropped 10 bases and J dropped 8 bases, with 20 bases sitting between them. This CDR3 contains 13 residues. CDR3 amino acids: CATRRGGARGYTF. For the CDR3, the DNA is TGTGCCACCCGACGGGGGGGCGCACGGGGCTACACCTTC.

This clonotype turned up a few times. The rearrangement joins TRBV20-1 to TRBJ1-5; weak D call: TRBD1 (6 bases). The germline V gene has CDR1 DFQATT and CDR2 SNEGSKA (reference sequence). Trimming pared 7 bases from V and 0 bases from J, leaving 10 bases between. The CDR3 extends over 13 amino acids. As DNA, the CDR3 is TGCAGTGTGGGGGGCAATAGCAATCAGCCCCAGCATTTT. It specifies CSVGGNSNQPQHF.

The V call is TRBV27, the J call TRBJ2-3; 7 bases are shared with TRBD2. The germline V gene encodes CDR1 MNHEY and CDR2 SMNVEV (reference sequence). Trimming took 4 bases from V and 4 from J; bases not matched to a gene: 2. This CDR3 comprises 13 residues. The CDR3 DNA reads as TGTGCCAGCAGTTCCCGGGGGGCAGATACGCAGTATTTT. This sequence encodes CASSSRGADTQYF.

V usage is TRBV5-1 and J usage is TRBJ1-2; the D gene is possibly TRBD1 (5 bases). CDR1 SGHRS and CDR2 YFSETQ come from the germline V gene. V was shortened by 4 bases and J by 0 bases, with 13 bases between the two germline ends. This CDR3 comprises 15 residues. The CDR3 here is CASSPYRNANYGYTF. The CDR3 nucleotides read TGCGCCAGCAGCCCCTACAGGAACGCTAACTATGGCTACACCTTC.

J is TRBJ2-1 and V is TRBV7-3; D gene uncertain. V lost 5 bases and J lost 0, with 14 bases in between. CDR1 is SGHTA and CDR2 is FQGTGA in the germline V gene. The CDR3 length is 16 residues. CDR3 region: CASSPVGPSSYNEQFF. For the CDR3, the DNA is TGTGCCAGCAGCCCTGTCGGGCCGAGCTCCTACAATGAGCAGTTCTTC.

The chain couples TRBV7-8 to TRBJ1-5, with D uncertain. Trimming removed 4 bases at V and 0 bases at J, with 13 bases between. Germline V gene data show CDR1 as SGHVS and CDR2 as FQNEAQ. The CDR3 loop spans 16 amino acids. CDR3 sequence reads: CASSSLVGDSNQPQHF. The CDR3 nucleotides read TGTGCCAGCAGCTCACTAGTCGGGGATAGCAATCAGCCCCAGCATTTT.

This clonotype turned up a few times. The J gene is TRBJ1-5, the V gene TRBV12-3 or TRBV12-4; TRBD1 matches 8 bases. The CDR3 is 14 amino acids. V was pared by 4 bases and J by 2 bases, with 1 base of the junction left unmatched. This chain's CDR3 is CASSWGQGNQPQHF. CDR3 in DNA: TGTGCCAGCAGTTGGGGACAGGGCAATCAGCCCCAGCATTTT.

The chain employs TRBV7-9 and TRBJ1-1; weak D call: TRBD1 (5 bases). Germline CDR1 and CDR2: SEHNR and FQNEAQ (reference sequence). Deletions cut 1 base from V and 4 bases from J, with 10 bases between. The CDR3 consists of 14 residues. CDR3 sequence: CASSLGGVPTEAFF. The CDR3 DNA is TGTGCCAGCAGCTTAGGAGGGGTCCCCACTGAAGCTTTCTTT.

The CDR3 DNA reads as TGTGCCAGCAGTTGCAACGGCCGGGCCGGAGGAGATACGCAGTATTTT. This gives the protein CASSCNGRAGGDTQYF. This chain links TRBV6-5 with TRBJ2-3, with D perhaps TRBD2 (5 bases). The CDR3 runs 16 residues. Germline loops: CDR1 MNHEY, CDR2 SVGAGI. The V end lost 4 bases, the J end lost 5 bases, and 19 bases lay between the germline ends.

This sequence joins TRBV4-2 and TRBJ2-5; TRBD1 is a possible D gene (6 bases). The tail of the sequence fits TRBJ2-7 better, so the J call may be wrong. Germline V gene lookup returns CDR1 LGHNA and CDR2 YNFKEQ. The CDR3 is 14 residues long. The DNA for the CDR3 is TGTGCCAGCAGCCCCGACCTCAGGGGTTACGAGCAGTACTTC. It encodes CASSPDLRGYEQYF.

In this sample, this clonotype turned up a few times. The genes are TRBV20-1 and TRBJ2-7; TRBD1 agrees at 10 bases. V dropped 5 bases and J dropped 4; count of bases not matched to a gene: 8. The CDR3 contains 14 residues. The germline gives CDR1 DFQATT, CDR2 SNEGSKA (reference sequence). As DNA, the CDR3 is TGCAGTGCTCCACCGACAGGGGGCGTTTACGAGCAGTACTTC. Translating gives CSAPPTGGVYEQYF.

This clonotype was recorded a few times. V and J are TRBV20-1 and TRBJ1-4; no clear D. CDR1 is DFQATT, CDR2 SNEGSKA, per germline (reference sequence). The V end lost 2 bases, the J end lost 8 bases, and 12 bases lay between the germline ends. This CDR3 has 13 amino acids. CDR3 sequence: CSARFRVREKLFF. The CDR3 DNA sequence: TGCAGTGCTAGATTTAGGGTCCGGGAAAAACTGTTTTTT.

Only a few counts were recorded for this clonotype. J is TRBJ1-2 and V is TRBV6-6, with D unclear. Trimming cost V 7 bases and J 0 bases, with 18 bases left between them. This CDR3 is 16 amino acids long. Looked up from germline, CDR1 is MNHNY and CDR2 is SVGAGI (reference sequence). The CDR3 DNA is TGTGCCAGCACCCGGAGGGAGACGAGTTCTAACTATGGCTACACCTTC. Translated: CASTRRETSSNYGYTF.

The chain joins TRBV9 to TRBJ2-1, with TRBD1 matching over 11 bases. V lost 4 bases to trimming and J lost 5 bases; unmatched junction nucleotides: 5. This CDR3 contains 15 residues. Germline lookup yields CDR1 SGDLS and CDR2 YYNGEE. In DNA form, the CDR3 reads TGTGCCAGCAGCTCCGGGACAGGGGGGAACAATGAGCAGTTCTTC. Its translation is CASSSGTGGNNEQFF. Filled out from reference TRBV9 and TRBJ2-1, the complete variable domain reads DSGVTQTPKHLITATGQRVTLRCSPRSGDLSVYWYQQSLDQGLQFLIQYYNGEERAKGNILERFSAQQFPDLHSELNLSSLELGDSALYFCASSSGTGGNNEQFFGPGTRLTVL.

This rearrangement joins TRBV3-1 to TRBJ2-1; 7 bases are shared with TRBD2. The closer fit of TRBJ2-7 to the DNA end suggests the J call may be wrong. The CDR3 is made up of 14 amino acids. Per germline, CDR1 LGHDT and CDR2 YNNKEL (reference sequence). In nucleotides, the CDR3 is TGTGCCAGCAGCCAAGTGGTTCAGGGAGGGGAGCAGTACTTC. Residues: CASSQVVQGGEQYF.

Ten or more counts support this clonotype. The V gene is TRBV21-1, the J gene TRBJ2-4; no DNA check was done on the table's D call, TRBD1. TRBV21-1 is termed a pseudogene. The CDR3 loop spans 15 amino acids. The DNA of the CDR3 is TGTGCCAGCAGCAAAGGACAGGGGGCCAAAAACATTCAGTACTTC. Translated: CASSKGQGAKNIQYF.

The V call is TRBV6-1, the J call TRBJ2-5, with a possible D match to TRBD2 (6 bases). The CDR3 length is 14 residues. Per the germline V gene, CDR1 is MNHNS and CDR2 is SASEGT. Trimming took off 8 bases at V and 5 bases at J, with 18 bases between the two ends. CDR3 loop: CASLQRGVEETQYF. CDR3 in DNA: TGTGCCAGCCTACAGCGCGGGGTGGAGGAGACCCAGTACTTC.

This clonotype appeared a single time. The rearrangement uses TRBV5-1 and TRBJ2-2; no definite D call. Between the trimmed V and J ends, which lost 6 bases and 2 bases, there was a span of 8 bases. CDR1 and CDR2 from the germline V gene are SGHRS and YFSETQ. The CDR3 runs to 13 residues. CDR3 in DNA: TGCGCCAGCAACCCTCACAACACCGGGGAGCTGTTTTTT. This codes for CASNPHNTGELFF.

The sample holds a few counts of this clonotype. The CDR3 DNA reads as TGCGCCAGCAGCCAAGGACGGACCCAAGAGACCCAGTACTTC. Translating gives CASSQGRTQETQYF. The V and J genes are TRBV4-3 and TRBJ2-5, with no clear D. This CDR3 spans 14 amino acids. Trimming cost V 1 base and J 1 base, with 7 bases left between them. The germline V gene encodes CDR1 LGHNA and CDR2 YSLEER.

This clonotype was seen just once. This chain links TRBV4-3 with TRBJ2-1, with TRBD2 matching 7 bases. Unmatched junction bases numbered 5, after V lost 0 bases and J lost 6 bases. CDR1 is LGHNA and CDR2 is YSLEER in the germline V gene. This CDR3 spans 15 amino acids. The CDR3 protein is CASSQDWAGVNEQFF. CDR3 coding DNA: TGCGCCAGCAGCCAAGATTGGGCGGGAGTCAATGAGCAGTTCTTC.